This TCR beta chain was identified in a study of metastatic and nonmetastatic thyroid tumors. TCRdb reanalyzed the PCR reads with MiXCR. The top ten hold around 18% of the sample, which has tens of thousands of clones, around 20% seen once. Thyroid surgery was preceded by no treatment in any patient. This clone was recorded at least ten times. The CDR3 totals 14 residues. Trimming at V came to 4 bases and at J to 16 bases, leaving 15 bases not matched to a gene. The V gene's germline CDR1 is KGHDR and CDR2 SFDVKD. The sample consisted of blood. The V gene is TRBV24-1, the J gene TRBJ2-1, with TRBD2 matching 7 bases. The receptor comes from a female donor with papillary thyroid cancer or a benign thyroid nodule (not recorded which). Some clones in this sample may be carry-over from other donors' samples. Here the CDR3 reads CATSDPNLGGGFFF. As DNA, the CDR3 is TGTGCCACCAGTGACCCTAACCTGGGCGGGGGTTTTTTCTTC.